Following are 8 T cell receptor beta chains from one sample sequenced in a study of beta chain features in type 1 diabetes. Expressed TCRB transcripts were sequenced because the entire RNA isolate underwent reverse transcription. Clones were read by immunoSEQ multiplex PCR, and TCRdb kept only the in-frame ones, dropping some. This table has 350,000 to 450,000 clones, over 13% appearing once. Sequenced input: naive CD4+ T cells from blood. These receptors were taken from a woman under 30 in good health.

V usage is TRBV10-2 and J usage is TRBJ1-3; no definite D call. The V gene's germline CDR1 is WSHSY and CDR2 SAAADI. This CDR3 is built from 13 residues. V shed 6 bases and J shed 4 bases, with 10 bases lying between them. The DNA of the CDR3 is TGCGCCAGCAGCAGCGGACGGGGAAACACCATATATTTT. Translated: CASSSGRGNTIYF.

The chain has TRBV6-5 and TRBJ2-3, with a tentative D call TRBD2 (6 bases). V dropped 6 bases and J dropped 0 bases, with 10 bases sitting between them. The CDR3 is 14 amino acids. Germline CDR1 reads MNHEY; CDR2 reads SVGAGI. CDR3 coding DNA: TGTGCCAGCAGGGCGAGCGGGAGCACAGATACGCAGTATTTT. Translation gives CASRASGSTDTQYF.

This clone was picked up a small number of times. This chain uses TRBV28 with TRBJ2-7; possibly TRBD1 for D (7 bases). V lost 5 bases and J lost 3, with 20 bases in between. The germline V gene has CDR1 MDHEN and CDR2 SYDVKM. This CDR3 has 16 residues. The DNA for the CDR3 is TGTGCCAGCAGTGACTCAGGGGGGCTCGCTTACTACGAGCAGTACTTC. It codes for CASSDSGGLAYYEQYF.

This clone was found a few times. The chain recombines TRBV10-3 with TRBJ2-3; weak D call: TRBD2 (5 bases). Germline assignment: CDR1 ENHRY and CDR2 SYGVKD. The CDR3 has 12 amino acids. V was pared by 6 bases and J by 2 bases, with 6 bases between. CDR3 bases: TGTGCCATCAGCGGGGACACAGATACGCAGTATTTT. It yields the protein CAISGDTDTQYF.

This clone was found a few times. J is TRBJ1-5 and V is TRBV27; D is possibly TRBD1 (5 bases). Trimming shortened V by 5 bases and J by 0 bases, and 14 bases separated the two germline ends. Per the germline V gene, CDR1 is MNHEY and CDR2 is SMNVEV (reference sequence). The CDR3 runs to 16 residues. CDR3: CASSTHQGYSNQPQHF. DNA for the CDR3: TGTGCCAGCAGTACACACCAGGGTTATAGCAATCAGCCCCAGCATTTT.

This clone turned up a few times. V and J are TRBV7-2 and TRBJ2-5, with 8 bases lining up with TRBD1. The J segment lost 2 bases and the V segment lost 4 bases, leaving 6 bases of the junction unmatched. Germline V CDR1 and CDR2: SGHTA, FQGNSA. There are 15 residues in the CDR3. CDR3 bases: TGTGCCAGCAGCTCCGCCGGACAGGGACAAGAGACCCAGTACTTC. Translated: CASSSAGQGQETQYF.

The chain employs TRBV23-1 and TRBJ2-3; 8 nucleotides line up with TRBD2. TRBV23-1 has ORF status, its function being uncertain. The CDR3 is 19 residues long. V dropped 1 base and J dropped 0; count of bases not matched to a gene: 12. The CDR3: CASSQYRLATDTSTDTQYF. Here the CDR3 DNA reads TGCGCCAGCAGTCAATATCGACTAGCGACCGACACTAGCACAGATACGCAGTATTTT.

This chain uses TRBV19 with TRBJ2-1; 13 nucleotides line up with TRBD2. V gave up 1 base and J gave up 5 bases; unmatched junction bases: 2. Germline lookup yields CDR1 LNHDA and CDR2 SQIVND (reference sequence). CDR3 length: 16 residues. The CDR3: CASSIGTSGSHNEQFF. CDR3 coding DNA: TGTGCCAGTAGTATAGGGACTAGCGGGAGCCACAATGAGCAGTTCTTC.